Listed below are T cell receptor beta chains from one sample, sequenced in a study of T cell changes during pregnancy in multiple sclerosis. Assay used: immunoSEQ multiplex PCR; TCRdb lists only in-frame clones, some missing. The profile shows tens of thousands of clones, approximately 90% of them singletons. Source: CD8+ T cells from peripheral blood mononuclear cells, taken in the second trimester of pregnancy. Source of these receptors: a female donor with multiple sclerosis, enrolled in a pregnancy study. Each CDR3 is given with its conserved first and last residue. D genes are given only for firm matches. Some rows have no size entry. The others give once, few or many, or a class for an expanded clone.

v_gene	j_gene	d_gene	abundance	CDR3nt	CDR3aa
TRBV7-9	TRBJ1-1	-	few	TGTGCCACCCAAATCCGGGGCACTGAAGCTTTCTTT	CATQIRGTEAFF
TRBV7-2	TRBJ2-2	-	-	TGTGCCAGCAGCTCTACTAGCAGCGACGGGGAGCTGTTTTTT	CASSSTSSDGELFF
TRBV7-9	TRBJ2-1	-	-	TGTGCCAGCAGCCCTCCGGCCCGGGATGAGCAGTTCTTC	CASSPPARDEQFF
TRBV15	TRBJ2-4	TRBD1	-	TGTGCCACCAGCAGACCGGGACAGGGGAAAAACATTCAGTACTTC	CATSRPGQGKNIQYF
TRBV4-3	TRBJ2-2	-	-	TGCGCCAGCAGCCAACTTCTAGCGTCCGGGGAGCTGTTTTTT	CASSQLLASGELFF
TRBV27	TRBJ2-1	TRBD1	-	TGTGCCAGCAGTTTTTTGACGGGACAGGGGGGGTTCTTC	CASSFLTGQGGFF
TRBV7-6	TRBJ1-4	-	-	TGTGCCAGCAGCTTAGGGAGGGGCGTAAATGAAAAACTGTTTTTT	CASSLGRGVNEKLFF
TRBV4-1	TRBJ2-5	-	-	TGCGCCAGCAGCCAAGGGGGGAGGGAGACCCAGTACTTC	CASSQGGRETQYF
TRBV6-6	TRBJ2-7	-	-	TGTGCCAGCAGCGTTGAGACTCTTTCCTACGAGCAGTACTTC	CASSVETLSYEQYF
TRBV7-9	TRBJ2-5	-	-	TGTGCCAGCAGCCCCTCAGGGCTTGAGACCCAGTACTTC	CASSPSGLETQYF
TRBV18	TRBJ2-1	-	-	TGTGCCAGCTCACTTGGACGGGGGAATGAGCAGTTCTTC	CASSLGRGNEQFF
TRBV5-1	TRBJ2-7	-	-	TGCGCCAGCAGCCCGGACAGTTTCATCTACGAGCAGTACTTC	CASSPDSFIYEQYF
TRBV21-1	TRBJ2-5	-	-	TGTGCCACTCACCCCGTGGACAGTACTCAAGAGACCCAGTACTTC	CATHPVDSTQETQYF
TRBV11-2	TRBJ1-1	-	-	TGTGCCAGCAGCTTACCCGGTTGGAACACTGAAGCTTTCTTT	CASSLPGWNTEAFF
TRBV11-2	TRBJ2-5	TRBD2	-	TGTGCCAGCAGCTTATCCGGGGGGTTGAGGGAGACCCAGTACTTC	CASSLSGGLRETQYF
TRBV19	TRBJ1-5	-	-	TGTGCCAGTGTAGCGGGGGCAGATCAGCCCCAGCATTTT	CASVAGADQPQHF
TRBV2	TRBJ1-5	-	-	TGTGCCAGCAGTTTCTCCGGGGAGGCCAATCAGCCCCAGCATTTT	CASSFSGEANQPQHF
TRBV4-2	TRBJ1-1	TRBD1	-	TGTGCCAGCAGCCAAGACCGACAGGGTGGCACTGAAGCTTTCTTT	CASSQDRQGGTEAFF
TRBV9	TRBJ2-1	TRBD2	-	TGTGCCAGCAGCGTAGGCACCGGGGGGGCCTACAATGAGCAGTTCTTC	CASSVGTGGAYNEQFF
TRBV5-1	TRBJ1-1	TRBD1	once	TGCGCCAGCAGCCCCCTAGGACAGGGGAACACTGAAGCTTTCTTT	CASSPLGQGNTEAFF
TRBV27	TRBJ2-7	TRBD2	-	TGTGCCAGCAGTTCCGGGAGGGGGATAGACTACGAGCAGTACTTC	CASSSGRGIDYEQYF
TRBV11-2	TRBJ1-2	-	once	TGTGCCAGCAGCTTTGTAGCTGGGGCAGAGTACACCTTC	CASSFVAGAEYTF
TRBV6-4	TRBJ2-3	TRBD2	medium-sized	TGTGCCAGCAGTGACGGGACTAGCGGGGGGGCAGATACGCAGTATTTT	CASSDGTSGGADTQYF
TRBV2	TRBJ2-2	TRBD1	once	TGTGCCAGCGGGTGGGACCTACAGGGGGCCACAAACACCGGGGAGCTGTTTTTT	CASGWDLQGATNTGELFF
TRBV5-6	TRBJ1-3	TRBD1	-	TGTGCCAGCAGCGTAACAGGACAGGGCTCTGGAAACACCATATATTTT	CASSVTGQGSGNTIYF
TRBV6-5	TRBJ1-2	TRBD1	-	TGTGCCAGCAGAACGGACAGGGCCTATGGCTACACCTTC	CASRTDRAYGYTF
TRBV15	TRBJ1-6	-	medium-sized	TGTGCCACCAGCAGAGGGTCCCTCGAGGGATCACCCCTCCACTTT	CATSRGSLEGSPLHF
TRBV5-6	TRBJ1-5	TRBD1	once	TGTGCCAGCAGCCGAGGGGACAGGGGGTACAATCAGCCCCAGCATTTT	CASSRGDRGYNQPQHF
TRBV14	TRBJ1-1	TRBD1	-	TGTGCCAGCAGCCAAGGCTACAGGGGAGCTGAAGCTTTCTTT	CASSQGYRGAEAFF
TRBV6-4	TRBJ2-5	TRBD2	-	TGTGCCAGCACCCTCCTTAGCGGGGGGGAAGAGACCCAGTACTTC	CASTLLSGGEETQYF
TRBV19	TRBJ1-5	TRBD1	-	TGTGCCAGTAGAAGGGGGCTTGATCAGCCCCAGCATTTT	CASRRGLDQPQHF
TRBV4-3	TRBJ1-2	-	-	TGCGCCAGCAGCCAAGACTCCTGGGGGACAAGTGGCTACACCTTC	CASSQDSWGTSGYTF
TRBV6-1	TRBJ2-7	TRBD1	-	TGTGCCAGCAGTGAGGGACAGGGGACCACCTACGAGCAGTACTTC	CASSEGQGTTYEQYF
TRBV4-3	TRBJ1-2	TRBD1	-	TGCGCCAGCAGCCATGGACAGGGGGCAGGCTATGGCTACACCTTC	CASSHGQGAGYGYTF
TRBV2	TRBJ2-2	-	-	TGTGCCAGCATGTGGCATCAGAACACCGGGGAGCTGTTTTTT	CASMWHQNTGELFF
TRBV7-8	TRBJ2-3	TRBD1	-	TGTGCCAGCATCGGGACAGGGGGCACAGATACGCAGTATTTT	CASIGTGGTDTQYF
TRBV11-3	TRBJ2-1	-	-	TGTGCCAGCAGCTTAGTCGGCGGGACAGCTAGCCACAATGAGCAGTTCTTC	CASSLVGGTASHNEQFF
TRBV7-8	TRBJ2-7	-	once	TGTGCCAGCAGCGAAAACAGCTACGAGCAGTACTTC	CASSENSYEQYF
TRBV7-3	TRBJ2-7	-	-	TGTGCCAGCAGCTCGGGACAAGGGGTACACGAGCAGTACTTC	CASSSGQGVHEQYF
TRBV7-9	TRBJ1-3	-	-	TGTGCCAGCAGCTCATTCTCTGGAAACACCATATATTTT	CASSSFSGNTIYF
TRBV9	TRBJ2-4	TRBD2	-	TGTGCCAGCAGCGTAGGGAGCGGGGGGGCCAACATTCAGTACTTC	CASSVGSGGANIQYF
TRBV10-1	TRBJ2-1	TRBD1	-	TGCGCCAGCAGTGAGTCGGGGGACAGGGGGCTCTACAATGAGCAGTTCTTC	CASSESGDRGLYNEQFF
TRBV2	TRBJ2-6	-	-	TGTGCCAGCAAAGCGGGTCCCTCTGGGGCCAACGTCCTGACTTTC	CASKAGPSGANVLTF
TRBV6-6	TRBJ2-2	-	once	TGTGCCAGCCTAAGCGGGACCGGGGAGCTGTTTTTT	CASLSGTGELFF
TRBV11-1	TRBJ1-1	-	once	TGTGCCAGCAGCTTATTAGGGGGGGGAAACACTGAAGCTTTCTTT	CASSLLGGGNTEAFF
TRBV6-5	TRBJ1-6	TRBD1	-	TGTGCCATCAAACTGGGACAGGGCAATTCACCCCTCCACTTT	CAIKLGQGNSPLHF
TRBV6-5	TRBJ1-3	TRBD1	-	TGTGCCAGCAGCTTCGAGGGGGCGGGTGGAAACACCATATATTTT	CASSFEGAGGNTIYF
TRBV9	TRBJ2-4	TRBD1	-	TGTGCCAGCAGCGCCCAGGGGGCTGGAGCCAAAAACATTCAGTACTTC	CASSAQGAGAKNIQYF
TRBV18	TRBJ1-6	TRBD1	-	TGTGCCAGCTCAGCAGGGACAGGGGAAAATTCACCCCTCCACTTT	CASSAGTGENSPLHF